Each of the 27 T cell receptor beta chains below was sequenced from the same sample in a study of OX40 agonist ivuxolimab in advanced cancers. Libraries were constructed by the immunoSEQ multiplex PCR assay. TCRdb took over this immuneACCESS table, retaining in-frame rearrangements with V and J assigned. Such tables are incomplete; in checked studies, under half of the missing clones stem from an unresolved V gene, and the remainder is unexplained. In this sample the table shows 73,000 or so clones, 90% to 95% of which occur a single time. More than 0.4% of the sample lies in the top ten. The sample in question was CD4+ or CD8+ T cells sorted from blood, obtained in a trial of the OX40 agonist ivuxolimab. These receptors came from an adult with an advanced solid tumor such as melanoma, head and neck, liver or kidney cancer.

This clone was picked up one time. The chain is built from TRBV9 and TRBJ2-2, with TRBD2 matching 12 bases. The CDR3 spans 18 residues. J lost 0 bases, V lost 0 bases, and 3 bases had no gene match. The germline gives CDR1 SGDLS, CDR2 YYNGEE. The chain's CDR3 is CASSVGASGRANTGELFF. CDR3 sequence (DNA): TGTGCCAGCAGCGTAGGGGCTAGCGGGAGGGCGAACACCGGGGAGCTGTTTTTT.

The chain recombines TRBV6-1 with TRBJ2-7; D is ambiguous. V shed 4 bases and J shed 3 bases, with 10 bases lying between them. Germline assignment: CDR1 MNHNS and CDR2 SASEGT. This CDR3 is built from 13 residues. The CDR3 spells CASSVAKYYEQYF. As DNA, the CDR3 is TGTGCCAGCAGTGTTGCCAAATACTACGAGCAGTACTTC.

CDR3 nucleotide sequence: TGTGCCAGCAGTGAATCGTTTACAGGGGGGAACACTGAAGCTTTCTTT. The encoded protein is CASSESFTGGNTEAFF. The chain combines TRBV25-1 with TRBJ1-1, with 8 bases aligning to TRBD1. Unmatched junction bases numbered 5, after V lost 1 base and J lost 1 base. The length of the CDR3 is 16 residues. Germline-derived CDR1 and CDR2 are MGHDK and SYGVNS.

The J gene is TRBJ2-1, the V gene TRBV2; D is possibly TRBD1 (6 bases). Germline V lookup: CDR1 SNHLY, CDR2 FYNNEI. The CDR3 loop spans 14 amino acids. Trimming shortened V by 7 bases and J by 0 bases, and 10 bases separated the two germline ends. CDR3 bases: TGTGCCAGCAACGGACAGAGCTCCTACAATGAGCAGTTCTTC. This codes for CASNGQSSYNEQFF.

The J gene is TRBJ2-1, the V gene TRBV5-6, with D uncertain. Trimming took 0 bases from V and 7 from J, leaving 8 bases between them. Germline values: CDR1 SGHDT, CDR2 YYEEEE. This CDR3 is 13 amino acids long. CDR3 sequence: CASSLGRGNEQFF. Here the CDR3 DNA reads TGTGCCAGCAGCTTGGGGCGTGGGAATGAGCAGTTCTTC. Complete variable domain (other parts from reference TRBV5-6 and TRBJ2-1): DAGVTQSPTHLIKTRGQQVTLRCSPKSGHDTVSWYQQALGQGPQFIFQYYEEEERQRGNFPDRFSGHQFPNYSSELNVNALLLGDSALYLCASSLGRGNEQFFGPGTRLTVL.

The chain links TRBV11-3 to TRBJ2-1, with 10 bases that match TRBD1. This CDR3 is 15 amino acids long. V lost 1 base and J lost 4; bases outside the gene matches: 1. Germline CDR1 SGHNT, CDR2 YENEEA. CDR3 nucleotide sequence: TGTGCCAGCAGCTTAGGACAGGGGGCTTACAATGAGCAGTTCTTC. Translating it yields CASSLGQGAYNEQFF.

The chain links TRBV14 to TRBJ1-2; 7 positions match TRBD1. The V gene end was trimmed by 4 bases and the J gene end by 1 base; junction bases not matched to a gene: 3. The CDR3 is made up of 14 amino acids. Per the germline V gene, CDR1 is SGHDN and CDR2 is FVKESK. The CDR3 DNA reads TGTGCCAGCAGCCCGGACAGGAATAACTATGGCTACACCTTC. Residues: CASSPDRNNYGYTF.

The chain couples TRBV19 to TRBJ1-4; TRBD1 aligns across 7 bases. The CDR3 is 15 residues long. Per germline, CDR1 LNHDA and CDR2 SQIVND (reference sequence). J was trimmed by 2 bases and V by 5 bases; bases with no gene match: 5. The CDR3 reads CASSSDRATNEKLFF. For the CDR3, the DNA is TGTGCCAGTAGTTCCGACAGGGCCACTAATGAAAAACTGTTTTTT.

The chain has TRBV11-2 and TRBJ2-6; D unresolved. The germline CDR1 and CDR2 sequences are SGHAT and FQNNGV. The CDR3 has 17 residues. V lost 5 bases and J lost 1, with 15 bases in between. CDR3 protein: CASSLSPGSSGANVLTF. As DNA, the CDR3 is TGTGCCAGCAGCCTGAGTCCAGGTTCGTCTGGGGCCAACGTCCTGACTTTC.

This chain uses TRBV19 with TRBJ2-3, with 7 bases that match TRBD1. Trimming at V came to 5 bases and at J to 7 bases, leaving 3 bases not matched to a gene. The germline V gene encodes CDR1 LNHDA and CDR2 SQIVND (reference sequence). The CDR3 spans 12 residues. The CDR3 sequence is CASSQTGYTQYF. The CDR3, as DNA: TGTGCCAGTAGTCAGACAGGGTATACGCAGTATTTT.

The V call is TRBV5-1, the J call TRBJ1-2; 11 bases match TRBD1. Trimming removed 6 bases from V and 4 bases from J; junction bases left unmatched: 11. Germline V gene lookup returns CDR1 SGHRS and CDR2 YFSETQ. The CDR3 runs 16 residues. As DNA, the CDR3 is TGCGCCAGCATCCCACAACCCGGGACAGGGGGCTATGGCTACACCTTC. This translates into CASIPQPGTGGYGYTF.

The V gene is TRBV6-6, the J gene TRBJ2-7; 7 positions match TRBD1. The ends lost 7 bases at V and 2 bases at J; junction bases unmatched: 11. There are 15 residues in the CDR3. The germline V gene has CDR1 MNHNY and CDR2 SVGAGI (reference sequence). The CDR3 nucleotides are TGTGCCAGCAAAATAACAGGGACAGCAACCTACGAGCAGTACTTC. Its translation: CASKITGTATYEQYF.

V gene TRBV4-1 combines with J gene TRBJ2-6, with D possibly matching TRBD2 (6 bases). Germline CDR1 reads MGHRA; CDR2 reads YSYEKL. The V and J ends lost 0 bases and 4 bases respectively, with 13 bases between them. This CDR3 is built from 17 residues. The CDR3 protein is CASSQDWGRSGANVLTF. In nucleotides, the CDR3 is TGCGCCAGCAGCCAAGATTGGGGGAGGTCAGGGGCCAACGTCCTGACTTTC.

This chain connects TRBV7-2 to TRBJ2-1; 7 bases map to TRBD2. Per germline, CDR1 SGHTA and CDR2 FQGNSA. V was clipped by 5 bases and J by 2 bases; unmatched bases: 6. The CDR3 is 15 amino acids. The CDR3 DNA follows: TGTGCCAGCAGCCCAGCAGCGGGACCCTACAATGAGCAGTTCTTC. As protein: CASSPAAGPYNEQFF.

The chain links TRBV6-1 to TRBJ1-2; D gene ambiguous. The V gene lost 2 bases and the J gene lost 6 bases, with 13 bases spanning the gap. This CDR3 has 14 residues. Germline V lookup: CDR1 MNHNS, CDR2 SASEGT. The DNA of the CDR3 is TGTGCCAGCAGTGAAATTTGGGGAAACAATGGCTACACCTTC. Residues: CASSEIWGNNGYTF.

The V and J genes are TRBV13 and TRBJ2-5; D is uncertain. V was trimmed by 3 bases and J by 3 bases, leaving 2 bases between them. CDR1 and CDR2 from the germline V gene are PRHDT and FYEKMQ (reference sequence). The CDR3 is 11 residues long. CDR3 region: CASSLEETQYF. The CDR3 bases are TGTGCCAGCAGCTTGGAAGAGACCCAGTACTTC. The variable domain in full, completed from reference TRBV13 and TRBJ2-5, reads AAGVIQSPRHLIKEKRETATLKCYPIPRHDTVYWYQQGPGQDPQFLISFYEKMQSDKGSIPDRFSAQQFSDYHSELNMSSLELGDSALYFCASSLEETQYFGPGTRLLVL.

The J gene is TRBJ2-5, the V gene TRBV7-8; D is possibly TRBD2 (5 bases). The germline V and J ends were trimmed by 4 bases and 5 bases, with 11 bases remaining between them. The CDR3 length is 13 residues. The germline gives CDR1 SGHVS, CDR2 FQNEAQ. CDR3 bases: TGTGCCAGCAGCTCGGAACTAGTGGAGACCCAGTACTTC. This translates into CASSSELVETQYF.

The rearrangement links TRBV27 to TRBJ2-5, with 14 nucleotides matching TRBD2. The CDR3 is made up of 16 amino acids. From germline, CDR1 is MNHEY and CDR2 SMNVEV (reference sequence). The trim removed 8 bases at V and 6 bases at J, leaving 11 bases unmatched. CDR3 coding DNA: TGTGCCAGCCATCAAACCGGGACTAGCGGGAGCAAGACCCAGTACTTC. This encodes CASHQTGTSGSKTQYF.

The chain is built from TRBV30 and TRBJ1-3; D gene unclear. Germline V gives CDR1 GTSNPN, CDR2 SVGIG (reference sequence). The CDR3 is 13 residues long. Trimming removed 2 bases at V and 1 base at J, with 6 bases between. The chain's CDR3 is CAWSMQSGNTIYF. CDR3 bases: TGTGCCTGGAGTATGCAGTCTGGAAACACCATATATTTT. Full variable domain (remainder filled in from reference TRBV30 and TRBJ1-3): SQTIHQWPATLVQPVGSPLSLECTVEGTSNPNLYWYRQAAGRGLQLLFYSVGIGQISSEVPQNLSASRPQDRQFILSSKKLLLSDSGFYLCAWSMQSGNTIYFGEGSWLTVV.

This clone occurred once. The chain joins TRBV9 to TRBJ1-1; D unclear. The germline V and J ends were trimmed by 1 base and 0 bases, with 10 bases remaining between them. The CDR3 loop spans 15 amino acids. Germline CDR1 and CDR2: SGDLS and YYNGEE. CDR3 amino acids: CASSVPGRMNTEAFF. CDR3 bases: TGTGCCAGCAGCGTACCCGGCCGGATGAACACTGAAGCTTTCTTT.

This clone has a single count. This chain uses TRBV20-1 with TRBJ1-5; no clear D. The CDR3 totals 10 residues. The ends were cut back, 1 base at V and 9 bases at J, with 4 bases in the middle. Germline V gene lookup returns CDR1 DFQATT and CDR2 SNEGSKA (reference sequence). The CDR3 DNA is TGCAGTGCTAGAGTGGGGCCCCAGCATTTT. It specifies CSARVGPQHF.

The V call is TRBV29-1, the J call TRBJ2-1, with 10 bases identical to TRBD2. The V segment lost 4 bases and the J segment 9 bases; nucleotides outside the gene matches: 6. The CDR3 totals 13 residues. CDR1 and CDR2 from the germline V gene are SQVTM and ANQGSEA. Here the CDR3 reads CSVVASGSGEQFF. CDR3 sequence (DNA): TGCAGCGTTGTTGCTAGCGGGAGCGGTGAGCAGTTCTTC.

This clone was counted once. The DNA of the CDR3 is TGTGCCAGCAGCGCCACCGGGACAGGGATCAAGACCCAGTACTTC. This encodes CASSATGTGIKTQYF. The chain uses TRBV7-2 and TRBJ2-5; 9 bases are shared with TRBD1. V dropped 5 bases and J dropped 6; count of bases not matched to a gene: 10. Germline V gene lookup returns CDR1 SGHTA and CDR2 FQGNSA. The CDR3 length is 15 residues.

This clone was counted only a few times. The chain uses TRBV6-6 and TRBJ1-5, with D perhaps TRBD1 (6 bases). The CDR3 is 15 amino acids. Trimming stripped 7 bases from V and 2 bases from J, with 15 bases between. Germline CDR1 and CDR2: MNHNY and SVGAGI (reference sequence). The CDR3 region is CASTALGGRNQPQHF. DNA of the CDR3: TGTGCCAGCACCGCCCTCGGGGGGCGCAATCAGCCCCAGCATTTT.

CDR3 sequence (DNA): TGTGCCAGCTCACCAGGGCTACGGGATGGCTACACCTTC. The encoded protein is CASSPGLRDGYTF. The chain is built from TRBV18 and TRBJ1-2; D call uncertain. Deletions cut 2 bases from V and 6 bases from J, with 10 bases between. The V gene's germline CDR1 is KGHSH and CDR2 LQKENI. The CDR3 is 13 amino acids. Full variable domain (missing parts from reference TRBV18 and TRBJ1-2): NAGVMQNPRHLVRRRGQEARLRCSPMKGHSHVYWYRQLPEEGLKFMVYLQKENIIDESGMPKERFSAEFPKEGPSILRIQQVVRGDSAAYFCASSPGLRDGYTFGSGTRLTVV.

V usage is TRBV27 and J usage is TRBJ2-5; no clear D. The CDR3 is made up of 13 amino acids. Germline CDR1 MNHEY, CDR2 SMNVEV (reference sequence). Deletions cut 4 bases from V and 2 bases from J, with 8 bases between. CDR3: CASSSRIQETQYF. The CDR3 nucleotides read TGTGCCAGCAGTTCACGGATACAAGAGACCCAGTACTTC.

V is TRBV5-8 and J is TRBJ2-5; D not resolved. Trimming left V 4 bases short and J 2 bases short, with 15 bases between. From germline, CDR1 is SGHTS and CDR2 YDEGEE. The CDR3 has 15 amino acids. The DNA of the CDR3 is TGTGCCAGCAGCGGGCAAAGGACCCTACAAGAGACCCAGTACTTC. It yields the protein CASSGQRTLQETQYF.